The 26 T cell receptor beta chains below all came from one sample that was sequenced in a study of T cell repertoires in cytomegalovirus infection. TCRdb itself ran the reads through MiXCR, one entry per CDR3 protein. Among a few hundred thousand distinct CDR3 sequences listed, more than 9% were seen once. The material sequenced was PBMCs. These receptors were collected from a human donor in good health (CMV status not recorded). Some clones in this sample may be carry-over from other donors' samples.

This chain connects TRBV7-9 to TRBJ2-7, with 7 bases aligning to TRBD1. Germline V gene data show CDR1 as SEHNR and CDR2 as FQNEAQ (reference sequence). This CDR3 spans 16 amino acids. J gave up 1 base and V 5 bases, and 11 bases lay outside the gene matches. The CDR3 DNA reads TGTGCCAGCAGCACTCGTGAGGGGGCGCGGTCCTACGAGCAGTACTTC. Translating it yields CASSTREGARSYEQYF.

This clonotype was seen more than once but under ten times. This chain joins TRBV20-1 and TRBJ2-5; 13 bases align to TRBD2. Losses at the gene ends were 5 bases for V and 5 bases for J; bases not matched to a gene: 5. Germline V gene lookup returns CDR1 DFQATT and CDR2 SNEGSKA (reference sequence). The CDR3 totals 14 residues. CDR3 region: CSAVLAGGRETQYF. The DNA for the CDR3 is TGCAGTGCTGTACTAGCGGGGGGGCGGGAGACCCAGTACTTC.

This clonotype has only a few counts. V is TRBV7-1 and J is TRBJ2-1; 8 bases fit TRBD1. TRBV7-1 is classed as an ORF, of uncertain function. This CDR3 comprises 15 residues. V dropped 5 bases and J dropped 3; count of bases not matched to a gene: 6. The CDR3 sequence: CASSPGQGFYNEQFF. In DNA form, the CDR3 reads TGTGCCAGCAGCCCCGGACAGGGCTTCTACAATGAGCAGTTCTTC.

This clonotype showed up many times. The chain joins TRBV5-5 to TRBJ1-1; D not certain. The CDR3 has 15 residues. Germline V gene lookup returns CDR1 SGHKS and CDR2 YYEKEE (reference sequence). The V end was cut by 2 bases, the J end by 1 base, with 12 bases between. CDR3 sequence (DNA): TGTGCCAGCAGCTTATACCTGGTTGGGAACACTGAAGCTTTCTTT. Translation: CASSLYLVGNTEAFF.

Remarks on this clonotype: Given a much more abundant clone one base away, this may be a read error. The conserved final phenylalanine or tryptophan is absent from the CDR3, which likely points to a read error. J is TRBJ2-4 and V is TRBV4-3, with TRBD2 identical over 7 bases. Germline trimming cut 0 bases from V and 3 bases from J; bases unmatched to any gene: 11. Germline V gene sequence: CDR1 LGHNA, CDR2 YSLEER. The CDR3 sequence is 18 residues long. CDR3 in amino acids: CASSQDRSSGAHKNIQYY. CDR3 nucleotide sequence: TGCGCCAGCAGCCAAGATAGGTCTAGCGGAGCACACAAAAACATTCAGTACTAC.

In the case of this clonotype: A read error may produce the germline difference seen at one junction end. CDR3 DNA sequence: TGTGCCAGCTCAACGGGGGGGCACACTAAAGCTTTCTTT. Residues: CASSTGGHTKAFF. The J gene is TRBJ1-1, the V gene TRBV18, with D possibly being TRBD1 (6 bases). The CDR3 contains 13 residues. The germline V gene encodes CDR1 KGHSH and CDR2 LQKENI.

This clonotype was detected many times. The chain recombines TRBV6-5 with TRBJ2-7, with TRBD2 as a possible D gene (7 bases). Germline CDR1 reads MNHEY; CDR2 reads SVGAGI. V lost 6 bases, J lost 3 bases, and 33 bases lay in between. This CDR3 is built from 20 residues. CDR3 protein: CASRIRTGTSVNSGGYEQYF. The CDR3 DNA follows: TGTGCCAGCAGGATCAGAACCGGGACATCGGTTAACTCGGGGGGCTACGAGCAGTACTTC.

This chain joins TRBV25-1 and TRBJ2-7; D is undetermined. The V end was cut by 0 bases, the J end by 2 bases, with 5 bases between. The CDR3 is 13 amino acids. Germline V gene data show CDR1 as MGHDK and CDR2 as SYGVNS. The CDR3 here is CASSEYRTYEQYF. The CDR3 DNA follows: TGTGCCAGCAGTGAATATAGGACCTACGAGCAGTACTTC.

This clonotype was observed many times. The chain carries TRBV7-9 and TRBJ2-3; a possible D gene is TRBD2 (6 bases). The CDR3 runs to 16 residues. Germline CDR1 is SEHNR and CDR2 is FQNEAQ (reference sequence). Trimming removed 5 bases from V and 2 bases from J, with 17 bases in between. CDR3 coding DNA: TGTGCCAGCAGCCCCCGACTAGAAGAGAACACAGATACGCAGTATTTT. Its protein is CASSPRLEENTDTQYF.

This clonotype has a count of ten or more. The CDR3 reads CASSYLRGRREQYF. Here the CDR3 DNA reads TGTGCCAGCAGCTACTTAAGAGGGCGAAGGGAGCAGTACTTC. The chain is built from TRBV11-2 and TRBJ2-7; a possible D gene is TRBD2 (5 bases). Germline V lookup: CDR1 SGHAT, CDR2 FQNNGV. The V and J ends lost 4 bases and 7 bases respectively, with 17 bases between them. The CDR3 has 14 residues.

This clonotype was counted between two and nine times. Just one base apart from a much larger clone, this may be a read error. The chain uses TRBV6-2 or TRBV6-3 and TRBJ2-2; D gene ambiguous. The CDR3 has 13 residues. Germline V gene data show CDR1 as MNHEY and CDR2 as SVGEGT. Trimming took off 2 bases at V and 3 bases at J, with 4 bases between the two ends. This CDR3 is CASSYSYTGELFF. The CDR3 bases are TGTGCCAGCAGTTACAGCTACACCGGGGAGCTGTTTTTT.

This chain uses TRBV6-4 with TRBJ2-5, with a possible D match to TRBD1 (6 bases). Germline assignment: CDR1 MRHNA and CDR2 SNTAGT. The germline V and J ends were trimmed by 5 bases and 2 bases, with 18 bases remaining between them. The CDR3 contains 16 residues. CDR3 nucleotide sequence: TGTGCCAGCAGTCCAGGGGCAGGCGTCACTCAAGAGACCCAGTACTTC. Amino acids: CASSPGAGVTQETQYF.

This clonotype was counted at least ten times. The rearrangement uses TRBV7-2 and TRBJ2-1, with D tentatively TRBD2 (6 bases). The germline V and J ends were trimmed by 6 bases and 0 bases, with 15 bases remaining between them. This CDR3 comprises 16 residues. From germline, CDR1 is SGHTA and CDR2 FQGNSA. The CDR3: CASSPEGASSYNEQFF. Here the CDR3 DNA reads TGTGCCAGCAGTCCGGAGGGAGCGAGCTCCTACAATGAGCAGTTCTTC. The full variable domain, with the rest looked up from reference TRBV7-2 and TRBJ2-1, is GAGVSQSPSNKVTEKGKDVELRCDPISGHTALYWYRQSLGQGLEFLIYFQGNSAPDKSGLPSDRFSAERTGGSVSTLTIQRTQQEDSAVYLCASSPEGASSYNEQFFGPGTRLTVL.

The genes are TRBV5-6 and TRBJ2-3; D may be TRBD1 (6 bases). V was pared by 3 bases and J by 7 bases, with 15 bases between. Germline V gives CDR1 SGHDT, CDR2 YYEEEE. The CDR3 is 14 amino acids. In nucleotides, the CDR3 is TGTGCCAGCAGCTCCCGGGACATATCGAATACGCAGTATTTT. It encodes CASSSRDISNTQYF.

There are many counts of this clonotype. J is TRBJ2-1 and V is TRBV7-6; D gene ambiguous. The CDR3 length is 17 residues. CDR1 is SGHVS, CDR2 FNYEAQ, per germline. Trimming stripped 2 bases from V and 3 bases from J, with 17 bases between. For the CDR3, the DNA is TGTGCCAGCAGCTTAACCCCCTTTGGCCCAGTCTACAATGAGCAGTTCTTC. Translating gives CASSLTPFGPVYNEQFF.

This clonotype was observed at least ten times. This rearrangement joins TRBV4-1 to TRBJ2-2; 8 bases agree with TRBD2. The CDR3 is 19 residues long. Germline-derived CDR1 and CDR2 are MGHRA and YSYEKL. V was pared by 1 base and J by 1 base, with 11 bases of the junction left unmatched. The CDR3 here is CASSQAKGELAVNTGELFF. CDR3 sequence (DNA): TGCGCCAGCAGCCAAGCCAAAGGCGAACTAGCGGTGAACACCGGGGAGCTGTTTTTT.

Remarks on this clonotype: This may be a read error: a much more frequent sequence differs by one nucleotide. V and J are TRBV7-4 and TRBJ2-5; D tentatively fits TRBD1 or TRBD2 (5 bases each). This CDR3 has 16 residues. Germline loops: CDR1 SGHVT, CDR2 SQSDAQ. Trimming took 4 bases from V and 5 from J, leaving 20 bases between them. The CDR3 sequence: CASSSSVGEPKETQYF. The CDR3 DNA sequence: TGTGCCAGCAGCTCCTCGGTGGGGGAACCCAAGGAGACCCAGTACTTC.

The chain links TRBV20-1 to TRBJ1-1; D is undetermined. In germline, CDR1 is DFQATT, CDR2 SNEGSKA (reference sequence). Trimming pared 0 bases from V and 5 bases from J, leaving 4 bases between. The length of the CDR3 is 11 residues. The CDR3 protein is CSARDYTEAFF. The CDR3 DNA sequence: TGCAGTGCTAGAGATTATACTGAAGCTTTCTTT.

The rearrangement uses TRBV7-9 and TRBJ2-7, with TRBD2 identical over 11 bases. The V gene end was trimmed by 2 bases and the J gene end by 6 bases; junction bases not matched to a gene: 3. Germline CDR1 SEHNR, CDR2 FQNEAQ (reference sequence). The CDR3 covers 14 residues. The CDR3 DNA is TGTGCCAGCAGCTTACTAGCGGGGGGCCTCGAGCAGTACTTC. It encodes CASSLLAGGLEQYF.

This chain links TRBV7-2 with TRBJ2-5; D gene ambiguous. The CDR3 has 15 amino acids. The V end lost 5 bases, the J end lost 5 bases, and 18 bases lay between the germline ends. The V gene's germline CDR1 is SGHTA and CDR2 FQGNSA. As DNA, the CDR3 is TGTGCCAGCAGCCGCGTAGTGGCTGGAGCCGAGACCCAGTACTTC. Protein: CASSRVVAGAETQYF.

CDR3 in amino acids: CASSQANEDGYYGYTF. The DNA for the CDR3 is TGTGCCAGCAGCCAAGCTAATGAAGACGGTTACTATGGCTACACCTTC. This chain connects TRBV3-1 to TRBJ1-2; no reliable D call. Deletions cut 1 base from V and 3 bases from J, with 15 bases between. CDR1 is LGHDT and CDR2 is YNNKEL in the germline V gene (reference sequence). The CDR3 totals 16 residues.

This chain connects TRBV9 to TRBJ1-1; D is unclear. The V end lost 4 bases, the J end lost 2 bases, and 15 bases lay between the germline ends. CDR3 length: 15 amino acids. Germline V gene data show CDR1 as SGDLS and CDR2 as YYNGEE. This CDR3 is CASSPLTWGNTEAFF. CDR3 sequence (DNA): TGTGCCAGCAGCCCACTCACGTGGGGTAACACTGAAGCTTTCTTT.

This clonotype has just a few counts. J is TRBJ1-2 and V is TRBV7-6, with D perhaps matching TRBD1 (6 bases). The germline CDR1 and CDR2 sequences are SGHVS and FNYEAQ. The CDR3 runs 17 residues. Trimming removed 5 bases from V and 3 bases from J, with 22 bases in between. Written as DNA, the CDR3 is TGTGCCAGCAGCCCGACGGGGGGGGCTGGTGGCGACTATGGCTACACCTTC. Encoded protein: CASSPTGGAGGDYGYTF.

The chain is built from TRBV19 and TRBJ2-5, with D perhaps TRBD1 (6 bases). The CDR3 has 14 amino acids. The V gene's germline CDR1 is LNHDA and CDR2 SQIVND (reference sequence). The V and J ends lost 2 bases and 4 bases respectively, with 11 bases between them. This CDR3 reads CASSIKFRGETQYF. The CDR3 DNA reads TGTGCCAGTAGTATAAAGTTCAGGGGAGAGACCCAGTACTTC. Full variable domain (remainder filled in from reference TRBV19 and TRBJ2-5): DGGITQSPKYLFRKEGQNVTLSCEQNLNHDAMYWYRQDPGQGLRLIYYSQIVNDFQKGDIAEGYSVSREKKESFPLTVTSAQKNPTAFYLCASSIKFRGETQYFGPGTRLLVL.

This chain connects TRBV30 to TRBJ2-1, with D perhaps matching TRBD1 (6 bases). The V gene lost 3 bases and the J gene lost 4 bases, with 16 bases spanning the gap. Germline V gene lookup returns CDR1 GTSNPN and CDR2 SVGIG (reference sequence). This CDR3 spans 15 amino acids. CDR3 sequence: CAWSAGTTRYNEQFF. CDR3 coding DNA: TGTGCCTGGAGCGCCGGGACAACGCGGTACAATGAGCAGTTCTTC.

This clonotype was observed many times. CDR3 bases: TGTGCCACCAGTGATAGCGCAGGGGCCAGCGGGAGCACAGATACGCAGTATTTT. Amino acid sequence: CATSDSAGASGSTDTQYF. The gene calls are TRBV24-1 and TRBJ2-3, with D perhaps assigned TRBD1 or TRBD2 (6 bases each). The CDR3 runs to 18 residues. V was pared by 3 bases and J by 0 bases, with 18 bases between. Germline V gene data show CDR1 as KGHDR and CDR2 as SFDVKD.